Given below is one TCR beta chain in context. The CDR3 has 17 residues. CDR1 and CDR2 (germline): LGHDT, YNNKEL (reference sequence). Trimming removed 4 bases from V and 0 bases from J, with 16 bases in between. This record belongs to a study of blood T cell repertoires in COVID-19. Study-level information: From the United States, Italy and Spain came samples of acute and convalescent COVID-19. T cells, B-cell-depleted T cells, or PBMCs provided the cDNA or gDNA that served as material.

How the authors handled the data: Cell counts per sample came from amplifying reference gene primers. Sequencing used immunoSEQ multiplex PCR; TCRdb keeps in-frame clones, though not all of them. V, J and clone size were drawn from that table, and D and trimming were deduced from the DNA. The sample has fewer than 150,000 clones, about 85% seen once. The rearrangement joins TRBV3-1 (or the pseudogene TRBV3-2) to TRBJ1-3; D perhaps matches TRBD1 (5 bases). The TCR sequence derives from a human donor in a cohort sampled during active COVID-19. The specimen sequenced was peripheral blood. CDR3 amino acids: CASSPNRGFGSGNTIYF. Written as DNA, the CDR3 is TGTGCCAGCAGCCCTAACCGGGGGTTCGGCTCTGGAAACACCATATATTTT.